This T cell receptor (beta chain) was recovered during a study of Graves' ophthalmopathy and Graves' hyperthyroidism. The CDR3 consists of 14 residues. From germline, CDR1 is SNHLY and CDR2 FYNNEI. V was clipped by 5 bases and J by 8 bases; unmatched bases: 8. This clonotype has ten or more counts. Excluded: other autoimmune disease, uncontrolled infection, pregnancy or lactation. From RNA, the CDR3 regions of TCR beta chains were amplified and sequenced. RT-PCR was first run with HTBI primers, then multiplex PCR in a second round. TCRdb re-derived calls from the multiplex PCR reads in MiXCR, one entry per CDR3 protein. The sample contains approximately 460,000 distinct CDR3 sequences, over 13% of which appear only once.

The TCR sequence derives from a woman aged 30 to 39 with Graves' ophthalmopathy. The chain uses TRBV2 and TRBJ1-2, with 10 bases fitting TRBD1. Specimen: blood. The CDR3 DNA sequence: TGTGCCAGCAGTTTCCCGGACAGGGGGGTCGGCTACACCTTC. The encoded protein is CASSFPDRGVGYTF.